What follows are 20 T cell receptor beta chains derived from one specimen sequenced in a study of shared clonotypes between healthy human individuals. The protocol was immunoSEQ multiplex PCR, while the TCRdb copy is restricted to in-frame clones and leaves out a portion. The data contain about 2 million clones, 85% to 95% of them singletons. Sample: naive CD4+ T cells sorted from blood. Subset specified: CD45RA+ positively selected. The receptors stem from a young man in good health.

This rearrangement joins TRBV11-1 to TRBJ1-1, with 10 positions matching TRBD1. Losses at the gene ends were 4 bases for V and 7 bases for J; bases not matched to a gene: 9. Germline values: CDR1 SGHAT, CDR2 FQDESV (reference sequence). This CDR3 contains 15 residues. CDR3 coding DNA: TGTGCCAGCAGCTCAAGGGGGGGACAGGGGAGTGAAGCTTTCTTT. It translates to CASSSRGGQGSEAFF.

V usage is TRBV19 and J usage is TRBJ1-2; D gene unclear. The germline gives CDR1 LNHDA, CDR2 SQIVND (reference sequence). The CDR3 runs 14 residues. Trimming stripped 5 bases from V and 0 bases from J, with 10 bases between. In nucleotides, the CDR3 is TGTGCCAGTAGTTTCTCTCGGGCTAACTATGGCTACACCTTC. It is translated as CASSFSRANYGYTF.

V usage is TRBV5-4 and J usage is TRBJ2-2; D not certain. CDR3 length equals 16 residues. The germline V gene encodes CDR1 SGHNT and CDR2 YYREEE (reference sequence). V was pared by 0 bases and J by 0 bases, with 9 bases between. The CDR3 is CASSLDLGPNTGELFF. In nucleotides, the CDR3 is TGTGCCAGCAGCTTGGATCTTGGGCCGAACACCGGGGAGCTGTTTTTT.

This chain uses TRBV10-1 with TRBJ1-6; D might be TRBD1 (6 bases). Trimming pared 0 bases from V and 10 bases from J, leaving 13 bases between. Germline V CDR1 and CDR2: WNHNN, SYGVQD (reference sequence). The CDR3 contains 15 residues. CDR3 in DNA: TGCGCCAGCAGTGAGTCTGGTTCAGGGGACTCACCCCTCCACTTT. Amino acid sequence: CASSESGSGDSPLHF.

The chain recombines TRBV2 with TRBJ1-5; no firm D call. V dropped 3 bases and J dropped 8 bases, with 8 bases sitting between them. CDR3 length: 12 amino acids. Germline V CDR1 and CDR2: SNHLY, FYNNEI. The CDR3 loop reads CASSDPVEPQHF. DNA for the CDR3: TGTGCCAGCAGTGACCCAGTTGAGCCCCAGCATTTT.

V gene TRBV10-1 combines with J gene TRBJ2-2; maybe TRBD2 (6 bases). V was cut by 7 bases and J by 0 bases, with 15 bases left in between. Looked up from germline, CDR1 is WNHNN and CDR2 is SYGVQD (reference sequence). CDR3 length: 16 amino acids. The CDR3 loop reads CASTGGPGSNTGELFF. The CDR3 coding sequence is TGCGCCAGCACCGGGGGTCCAGGTTCGAACACCGGGGAGCTGTTTTTT.

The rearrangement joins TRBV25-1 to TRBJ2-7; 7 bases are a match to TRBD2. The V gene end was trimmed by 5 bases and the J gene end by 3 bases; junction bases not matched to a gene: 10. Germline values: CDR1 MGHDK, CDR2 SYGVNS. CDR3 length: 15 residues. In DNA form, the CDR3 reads TGTGCCAGCAGTAACCCGGGACGGGGGGTCTACGAGCAGTACTTC. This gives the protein CASSNPGRGVYEQYF.

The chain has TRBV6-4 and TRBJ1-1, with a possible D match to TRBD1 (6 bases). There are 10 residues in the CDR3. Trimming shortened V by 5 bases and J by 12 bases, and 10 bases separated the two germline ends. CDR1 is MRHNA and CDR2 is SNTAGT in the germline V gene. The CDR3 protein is CASSRGPTFF. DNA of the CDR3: TGTGCCAGCAGTCGGGGGCCGACTTTCTTT.

The CDR3 nucleotides are TGTGCCAGCAGGCGTCGGGGAGCGGGAGCTGATTACGAGCAGTACTTC. It specifies CASRRRGAGADYEQYF. The chain has TRBV2 and TRBJ2-7; 8 bases agree with TRBD2. Germline trimming cut 6 bases from V and 4 bases from J; bases unmatched to any gene: 14. Germline V lookup: CDR1 SNHLY, CDR2 FYNNEI. CDR3 length equals 16 residues.

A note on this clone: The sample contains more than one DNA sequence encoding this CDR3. CDR3 in amino acids: CASSYSGTRDEKLFF. In DNA form, the CDR3 reads TGTGCCAGCAGTTACTCCGGGACCAGAGATGAAAAACTGTTTTTT. The chain joins TRBV6-5 to TRBJ1-4; TRBD1 is a possible D gene (5 bases). The CDR3 is 15 residues long. The germline V and J ends were trimmed by 0 bases and 6 bases, with 11 bases remaining between them. From germline, CDR1 is MNHEY and CDR2 SVGAGI.

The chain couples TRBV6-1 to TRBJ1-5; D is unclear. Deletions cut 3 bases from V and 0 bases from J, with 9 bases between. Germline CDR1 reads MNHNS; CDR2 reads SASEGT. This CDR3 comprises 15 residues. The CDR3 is CASSDRVPSNQPQHF. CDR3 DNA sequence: TGTGCCAGCAGTGACCGGGTCCCTAGCAATCAGCCCCAGCATTTT.

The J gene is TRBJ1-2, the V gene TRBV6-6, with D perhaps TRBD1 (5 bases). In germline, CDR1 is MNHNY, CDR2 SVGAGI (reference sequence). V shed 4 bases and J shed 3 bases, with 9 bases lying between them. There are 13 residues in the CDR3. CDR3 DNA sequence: TGTGCCAGCAGTTCCGGGACGGACTATGGCTACACCTTC. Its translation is CASSSGTDYGYTF.

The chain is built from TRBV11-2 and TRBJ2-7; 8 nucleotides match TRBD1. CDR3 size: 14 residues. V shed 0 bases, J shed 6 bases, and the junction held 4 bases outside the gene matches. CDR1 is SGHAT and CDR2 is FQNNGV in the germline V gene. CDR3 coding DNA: TGTGCCAGCAGCTTAGACGACAGGGGAGGCGAGCAGTACTTC. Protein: CASSLDDRGGEQYF. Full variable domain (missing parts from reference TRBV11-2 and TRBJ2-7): EAGVAQSPRYKIIEKRQSVAFWCNPISGHATLYWYQQILGQGPKLLIQFQNNGVVDDSQLPKDRFSAERLKGVDSTLKIQPAKLEDSAVYLCASSLDDRGGEQYFGPGTRLTVT.

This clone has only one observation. CDR3 amino acids: CASSLAAATRETQYF. The DNA of the CDR3 is TGCGCCAGCAGCTTGGCCGCGGCCACCAGGGAGACCCAGTACTTC. This chain links TRBV5-1 with TRBJ2-5; D unresolved. CDR3 length: 15 amino acids. Germline assignment: CDR1 SGHRS and CDR2 YFSETQ. Trimming stripped 0 bases from V and 5 bases from J, with 14 bases between.

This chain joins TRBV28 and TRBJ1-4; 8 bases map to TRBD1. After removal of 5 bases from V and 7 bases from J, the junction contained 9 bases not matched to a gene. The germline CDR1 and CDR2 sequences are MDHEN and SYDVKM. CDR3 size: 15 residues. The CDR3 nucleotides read TGTGCCAGCAGTACCAACAGGGGGGGTCGTGAAAAACTGTTTTTT. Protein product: CASSTNRGGREKLFF.

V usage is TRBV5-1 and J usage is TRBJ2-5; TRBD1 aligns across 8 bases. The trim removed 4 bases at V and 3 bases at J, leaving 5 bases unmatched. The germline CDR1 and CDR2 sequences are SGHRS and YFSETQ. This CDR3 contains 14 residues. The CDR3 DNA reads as TGCGCCAGCAGCCTTCCAGGGGGCGAAGAGACCCAGTACTTC. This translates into CASSLPGGEETQYF.

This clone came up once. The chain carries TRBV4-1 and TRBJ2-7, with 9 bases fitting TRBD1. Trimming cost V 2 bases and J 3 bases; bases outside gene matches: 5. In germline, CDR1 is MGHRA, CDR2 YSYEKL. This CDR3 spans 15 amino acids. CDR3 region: CASSQPRTGVYEQYF. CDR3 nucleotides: TGCGCCAGCAGCCAACCTCGGACAGGGGTCTACGAGCAGTACTTC.

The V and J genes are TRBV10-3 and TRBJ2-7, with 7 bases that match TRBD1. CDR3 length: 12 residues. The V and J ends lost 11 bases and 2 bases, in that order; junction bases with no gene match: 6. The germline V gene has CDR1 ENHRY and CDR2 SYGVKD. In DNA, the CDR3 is TGTGCCCCGACAGGGTTTCCCTACGAGCAGTACTTC. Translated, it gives CAPTGFPYEQYF.

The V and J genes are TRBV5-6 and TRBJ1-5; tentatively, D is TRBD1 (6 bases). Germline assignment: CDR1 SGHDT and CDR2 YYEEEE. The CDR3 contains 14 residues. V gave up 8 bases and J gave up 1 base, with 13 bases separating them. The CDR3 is CASSGQMSNQPQHF. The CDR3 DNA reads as TGTGCCAGTTCTGGACAGATGAGCAATCAGCCCCAGCATTTT.

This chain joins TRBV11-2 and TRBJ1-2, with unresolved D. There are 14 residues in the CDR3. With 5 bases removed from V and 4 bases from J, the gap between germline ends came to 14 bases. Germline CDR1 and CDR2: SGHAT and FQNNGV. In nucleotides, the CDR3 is TGTGCCAGCAGCGAAACCGGACCCCCCTATGGCTACACCTTC. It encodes CASSETGPPYGYTF. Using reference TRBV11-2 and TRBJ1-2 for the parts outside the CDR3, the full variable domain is EAGVAQSPRYKIIEKRQSVAFWCNPISGHATLYWYQQILGQGPKLLIQFQNNGVVDDSQLPKDRFSAERLKGVDSTLKIQPAKLEDSAVYLCASSETGPPYGYTFGSGTRLTVV.